This TCR beta chain was identified in a study of CD8 T cells in Susac syndrome. Germline V gene data show CDR1 as MNHEY and CDR2 as SVGEGT. This CDR3 has 13 amino acids. The V end was cut by 8 bases, the J end by 0 bases, with 10 bases between. A quantity of about 0.5 to 1 ug RNA underwent reverse transcription using random hexamers. Via MiXCR, TCRdb re-called the immunoSEQ multiplex PCR reads, giving one row per CDR3 protein. The sample has about 200,000 distinct CDR3 sequences, 85% to 95% seen once. The chain joins TRBV6-2 or TRBV6-3 to TRBJ1-1, with a tentative D call TRBD1 (6 bases). This sequence was found in a human donor in good health. Sequencing was done on a sample of CD4+ T cells from PBMCs. CDR3 region: CASRRQVNTEAFF. The CDR3 nucleotides are TGTGCCAGCCGCCGACAGGTGAACACTGAAGCTTTCTTT.